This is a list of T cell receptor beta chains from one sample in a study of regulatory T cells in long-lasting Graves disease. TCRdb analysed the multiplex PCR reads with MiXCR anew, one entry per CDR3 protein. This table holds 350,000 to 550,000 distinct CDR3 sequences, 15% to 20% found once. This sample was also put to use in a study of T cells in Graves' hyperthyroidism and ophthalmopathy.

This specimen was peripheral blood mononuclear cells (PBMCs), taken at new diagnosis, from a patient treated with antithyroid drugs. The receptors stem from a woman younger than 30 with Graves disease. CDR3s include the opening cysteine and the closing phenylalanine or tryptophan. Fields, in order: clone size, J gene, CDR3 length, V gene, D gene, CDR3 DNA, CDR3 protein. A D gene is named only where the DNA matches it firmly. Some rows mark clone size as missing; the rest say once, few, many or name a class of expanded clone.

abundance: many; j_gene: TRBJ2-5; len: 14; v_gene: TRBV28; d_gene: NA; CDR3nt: TGTGCCAGCTCAAGGGGTGGGCCCCAAGAGACCCAGTACTTC; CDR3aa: CASSRGGPQETQYF
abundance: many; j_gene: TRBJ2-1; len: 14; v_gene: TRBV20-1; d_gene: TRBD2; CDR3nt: TGCAGAGCGAGCGGGGTAGACTCCTACAATGAGCAGTTCTTC; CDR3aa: CRASGVDSYNEQFF
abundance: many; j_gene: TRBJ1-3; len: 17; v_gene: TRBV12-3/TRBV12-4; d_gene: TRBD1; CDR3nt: TGTGCCAGCAGTCTCTGGACAGGGGGCAGCTCTGGAAACACCATATATTTT; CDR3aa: CASSLWTGGSSGNTIYF
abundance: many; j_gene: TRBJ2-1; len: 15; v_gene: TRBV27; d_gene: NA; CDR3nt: TGTGCCAGCAATCCCAACAGGGACTCCTACAATGAGCAGTTCTTC; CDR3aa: CASNPNRDSYNEQFF
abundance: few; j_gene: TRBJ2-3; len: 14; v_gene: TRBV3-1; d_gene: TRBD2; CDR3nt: TGTGCCAGCAGTACTAGCGGAGGCACAGATACGCAGTATTTT; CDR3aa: CASSTSGGTDTQYF
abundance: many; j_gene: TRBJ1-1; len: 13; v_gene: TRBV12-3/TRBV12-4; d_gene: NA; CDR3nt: TGTGCCAGCAGTTCCCAGGTCCACACTGAAGCTTTCTTT; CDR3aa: CASSSQVHTEAFF
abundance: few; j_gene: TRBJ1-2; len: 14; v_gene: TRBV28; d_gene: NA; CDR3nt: TGTGCCAGCAATCGAGACCTGTTAAACTATGGCTACACCTTC; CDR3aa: CASNRDLLNYGYTF
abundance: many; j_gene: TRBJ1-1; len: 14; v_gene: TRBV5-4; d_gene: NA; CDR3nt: TGTGCCAGCAGCTGGGGACTCTCGGACACTGAAGCTTTCTTT; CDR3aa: CASSWGLSDTEAFF
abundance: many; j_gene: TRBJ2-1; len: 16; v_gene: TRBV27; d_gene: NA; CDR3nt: TGTGCCAGCAGTTTATGGTTCGGGAGCCTGGACAATGAGCAGTTCTTC; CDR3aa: CASSLWFGSLDNEQFF
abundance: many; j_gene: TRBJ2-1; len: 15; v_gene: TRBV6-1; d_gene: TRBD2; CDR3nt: TGTGCCAGCACCAAGACTAGCGGCGGATACAATGAGCAGTTCTTC; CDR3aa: CASTKTSGGYNEQFF
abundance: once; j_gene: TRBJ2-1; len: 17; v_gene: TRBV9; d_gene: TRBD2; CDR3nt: TGTGCCAGCAGCGTAGGTTCCCAGCGGGAGCCCTACAATGAGCAGTTCTTC; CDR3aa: CASSVGSQREPYNEQFF
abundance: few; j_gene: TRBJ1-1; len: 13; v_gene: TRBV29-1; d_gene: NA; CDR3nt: TGCAGCGGACACAGGGACATGAACACTGAAGCTTTCTTT; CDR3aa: CSGHRDMNTEAFF
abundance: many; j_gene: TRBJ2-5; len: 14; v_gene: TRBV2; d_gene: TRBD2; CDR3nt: TGTGCCAGCAGTCCCGGGAGAGCGGGGGAGACCCAGTACTTC; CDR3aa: CASSPGRAGETQYF
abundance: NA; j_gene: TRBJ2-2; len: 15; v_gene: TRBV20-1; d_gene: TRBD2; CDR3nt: TGCAGTGCTCCAAGGACTAGCGGGAGTACCGGGGAGCTGTTTTTT; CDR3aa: CSAPRTSGSTGELFF
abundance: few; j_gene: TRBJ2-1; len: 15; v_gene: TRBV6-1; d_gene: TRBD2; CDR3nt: TGTGCCAGCATACTAAGAGCGGGACTTTACAATGAGCAGTTCTTC; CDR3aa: CASILRAGLYNEQFF
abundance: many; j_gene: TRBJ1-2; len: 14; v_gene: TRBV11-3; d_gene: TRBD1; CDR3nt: TGTGCCAGCAGCTTAGGGACAGGGGGCTCTGGCTACACCTTC; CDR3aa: CASSLGTGGSGYTF
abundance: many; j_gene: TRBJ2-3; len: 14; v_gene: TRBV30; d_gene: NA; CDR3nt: TGTGCCTGGATGGAGGGGGTTAGCACAGATACGCAGTATTTT; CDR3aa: CAWMEGVSTDTQYF
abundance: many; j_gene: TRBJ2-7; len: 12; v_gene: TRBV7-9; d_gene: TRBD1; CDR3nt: TGTGTAGTGACAGGGAAAGTCCACGAGCAGTACTTC; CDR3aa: CVVTGKVHEQYF
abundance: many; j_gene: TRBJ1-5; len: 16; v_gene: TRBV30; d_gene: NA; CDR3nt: TGTGCCTGGAGTGTTCGAGGAGGCTATAGCAATCAGCCCCAGCATTTT; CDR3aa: CAWSVRGGYSNQPQHF
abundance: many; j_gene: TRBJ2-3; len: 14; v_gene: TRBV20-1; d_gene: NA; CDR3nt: TGCAGTGCTAGAGTGGGAGGGGGAACAGATACGCAGTATTTT; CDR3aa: CSARVGGGTDTQYF
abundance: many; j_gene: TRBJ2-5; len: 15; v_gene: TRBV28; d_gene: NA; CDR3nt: TGTGCCAGCAGTCCATGGGACCGGGGAGAAGAGACCCAGTACTTC; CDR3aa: CASSPWDRGEETQYF
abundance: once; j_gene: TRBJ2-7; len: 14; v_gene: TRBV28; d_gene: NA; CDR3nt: TGTGCCAGCAGAGGAGGGAGTCGACCCTACGAGCAGTACTTC; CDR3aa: CASRGGSRPYEQYF
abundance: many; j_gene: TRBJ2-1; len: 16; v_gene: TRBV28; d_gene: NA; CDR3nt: TGTGCCAGCAGTCCAAGCGGGTTGAGCTCCTACAATGAGCAGTTCTTC; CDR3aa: CASSPSGLSSYNEQFF
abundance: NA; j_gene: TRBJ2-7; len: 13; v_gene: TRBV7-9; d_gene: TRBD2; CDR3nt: TGTGCCAGGACCGGACTAGCGGCCTACGAGCAGTACTTC; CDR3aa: CARTGLAAYEQYF
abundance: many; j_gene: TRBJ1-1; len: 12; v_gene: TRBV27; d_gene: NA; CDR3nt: TGTGCCAGCAGCGACAGGAACACTGAAGCTTTCTTT; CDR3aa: CASSDRNTEAFF
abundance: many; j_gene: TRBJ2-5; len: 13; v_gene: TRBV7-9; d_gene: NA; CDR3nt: TGTGCCAGCAGCTTAGACCAGCAAGAGACCCAGTACTTC; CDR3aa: CASSLDQQETQYF
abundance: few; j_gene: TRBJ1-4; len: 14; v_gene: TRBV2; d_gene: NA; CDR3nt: TGTGCCAGCAGTGATGGTAGGGCGGATGAAAAACTGTTTTTT; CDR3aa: CASSDGRADEKLFF
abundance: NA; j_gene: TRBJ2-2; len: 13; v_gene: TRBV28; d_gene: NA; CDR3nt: TGTGCCGTAAAACCAGGGGACACCGGGGAGCTGTTTTTT; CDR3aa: CAVKPGDTGELFF
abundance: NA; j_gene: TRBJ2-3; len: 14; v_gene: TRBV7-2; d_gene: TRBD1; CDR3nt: TGTGCCAGCAGCACTACAGGGGCGGGTCCTACGCAGTATTTT; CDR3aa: CASSTTGAGPTQYF
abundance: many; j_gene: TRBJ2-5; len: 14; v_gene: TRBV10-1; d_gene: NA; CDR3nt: TGCGCCAGCAGTGACCGGACAGCTCAAGAGACCCAGTACTTC; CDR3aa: CASSDRTAQETQYF
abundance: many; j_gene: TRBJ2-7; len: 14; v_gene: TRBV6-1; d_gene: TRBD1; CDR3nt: TGTGCCAGCAGTCGAAGACAGGGGCACTACGAGCAGTACTTC; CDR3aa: CASSRRQGHYEQYF
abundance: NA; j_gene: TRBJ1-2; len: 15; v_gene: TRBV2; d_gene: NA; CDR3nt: TGTGCCAGCAGCCCCGGAGAGGGGATAAACTATGGCTACACCTTC; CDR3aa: CASSPGEGINYGYTF